A single sample gave rise to the 7 T cell receptor beta chains below, sequenced in a study of T cell responses to AZD1222 COVID-19 vaccine. Assay: immunoSEQ multiplex PCR; the TCRdb copy retains only in-frame clones and omits some. The repertoire holds 100,000 to 150,000 clones, with more than 80% as singletons. The source material was peripheral blood, sampled 28 days after the second AZD1222 dose. These TCRs come from an adult who received the AZD1222 COVID-19 vaccine.

This clone was picked up a small number of times. V gene TRBV5-5 combines with J gene TRBJ1-5; unclear D gene. V lost 3 bases, J lost 5 bases, and 9 bases lay in between. CDR1 is SGHKS, CDR2 YYEKEE, per germline (reference sequence). This CDR3 spans 13 amino acids. The CDR3 protein is CASSSHYDQPQHF. In nucleotides, the CDR3 is TGTGCCAGCAGCTCTCACTACGATCAGCCCCAGCATTTT.

This clone was seen just once. The V and J genes are TRBV6-1 and TRBJ1-2; tentative D call: TRBD1 (6 bases). CDR3 length: 15 residues. Germline-derived CDR1 and CDR2 are MNHNS and SASEGT. V lost 3 bases and J 7 bases, leaving 18 bases between the germline ends. For the CDR3, the DNA is TGTGCCAGCAGTGATCACGCACAGGGAGCGGGTGGCTACACCTTC. This gives the protein CASSDHAQGAGGYTF.

The rearrangement joins TRBV19 to TRBJ1-1; 8 bases align to TRBD1. The CDR3 is 15 residues long. After removal of 5 bases from V and 4 bases from J, the junction contained 9 bases not matched to a gene. Per germline, CDR1 LNHDA and CDR2 SQIVND (reference sequence). CDR3: CASSRQGAEFTEAFF. DNA of the CDR3: TGTGCCAGTAGTCGGCAGGGGGCTGAATTCACTGAAGCTTTCTTT.

The gene calls are TRBV4-1 and TRBJ1-3; no reliable D call. In germline, CDR1 is MGHRA, CDR2 YSYEKL. The ends were cut back, 5 bases at V and 0 bases at J, with 11 bases in the middle. The CDR3 is 15 amino acids. CDR3 residues: CASSYIRDSGNTIYF. DNA for the CDR3: TGCGCCAGCAGCTATATCCGGGACTCTGGAAACACCATATATTTT.

The rearrangement links TRBV5-3 to TRBJ2-5; 7 nucleotides align to TRBD2. TRBV5-3 is identified as an open reading frame with a role that is uncertain. This CDR3 region has 15 residues. Losses at the gene ends were 2 bases for V and 3 bases for J; bases not matched to a gene: 7. DNA for the CDR3: TGTGCCAGAAGCTTCCCAAAGCGGGGTAAAGAGACCCAGTACTTC. Translation gives CARSFPKRGKETQYF.

The V and J genes are TRBV19 and TRBJ2-7; TRBD1 is a possible D gene (6 bases). Trimming removed 6 bases at V and 2 bases at J, with 14 bases between. Germline V gene lookup returns CDR1 LNHDA and CDR2 SQIVND (reference sequence). The CDR3 totals 14 residues. In DNA, the CDR3 is TGTGCCAGTAGAACTTCCTGGACAGCCTACGAGCAGTACTTC. Its protein product is CASRTSWTAYEQYF.

The chain employs TRBV3-1 (or the pseudogene TRBV3-2) and TRBJ2-2, with TRBD2 matching over 11 bases. This CDR3 region has 14 residues. Trimming took 4 bases from V and 7 from J; bases not matched to a gene: 2. CDR1 is LGHDT and CDR2 is YNNKEL in the germline V gene (reference sequence). CDR3 residues: CASSRSGGVGELFF. DNA of the CDR3: TGTGCCAGCAGCCGTAGCGGGGGGGTCGGGGAGCTGTTTTTT.